A selection of T cell receptor beta chains follows, all from one sample in a study of blood T cell repertoires in COVID-19. Produced via immunoSEQ multiplex PCR; TCRdb's table is partial and in-frame only. The sample includes about 190,000 clones, around 86% of them seen just once. Sequences were obtained from PBMCs or T cells enriched from blood (not recorded which). Receptors originate from a woman aged 25 to 45 who had recovered from COVID-19. The CDR3 runs from the conserved cysteine through the conserved F or W. D genes are given only for firm matches. Where a row states a size, it is once, few, many or the class of an expanded clone; other rows omit it.

J	V	size	D	DNA	CDR3
TRBJ2-7	TRBV4-1	-	-	TGCGCCAGCAGCCAAGTTCGACAGGTGTACTACGAGCAGTACTTC	CASSQVRQVYYEQYF
TRBJ2-2	TRBV13	-	-	TGTGCCAGCGGACCTAGGGGGATGAACACCGGGGAGCTGTTTTTT	CASGPRGMNTGELFF
TRBJ1-5	TRBV19	-	-	TGTGCCAGTAGTATCCGAGGTACAAGAAATAGCAATCAGCCCCAGCATTTT	CASSIRGTRNSNQPQHF
TRBJ1-1	TRBV7-2	-	TRBD1	TGTGCCAGCAGCTTAGAGGGACAGGCGCGCACTGAAGCTTTCTTT	CASSLEGQARTEAFF
TRBJ2-4	TRBV5-6	-	-	TGTGCCAGCAGCTCCAGGGGCTTGGGCCGAAACATTCAGTACTTC	CASSSRGLGRNIQYF
TRBJ1-1	TRBV3-1/TRBV3-2	few	-	TGTGCCAGCAGCCAAGAGGTATTAGTGGGCCTGAACACTGAAGCTTTCTTT	CASSQEVLVGLNTEAFF
TRBJ2-3	TRBV7-2	-	-	TGTGCCAGCAGCTCCGAAGGGAGATCGGGGGATACGCAGTATTTT	CASSSEGRSGDTQYF
TRBJ1-2	TRBV5-1	-	-	TGCGCCAGCAGCTTTGAGAACGGAGGTGGCTACACCTTC	CASSFENGGGYTF
TRBJ2-3	TRBV2	few	-	TGTGCCAGCAGTGTCATGGTAATGGAGGACTTAAATACGCAGTATTTT	CASSVMVMEDLNTQYF
TRBJ2-1	TRBV19	once	TRBD2	TGTGCCAGTAGTATTCGGACTAGCGGGAGGGGCGAGGGGCAGTTCTTC	CASSIRTSGRGEGQFF
TRBJ2-1	TRBV10-3	-	TRBD2	TGTGCCATCAGTGAACAGACTAGCGGGTATAATGAGCAGTTCTTC	CAISEQTSGYNEQFF
TRBJ2-7	TRBV18	few	-	TGTGCCAGCTCACCTGGATACCAGGGCCACGAGCAGTACTTC	CASSPGYQGHEQYF
TRBJ2-2	TRBV2	-	-	TGTGCCAGCAGTGTACTAGCCGTGGGCGGGGAGCTGTTTTTT	CASSVLAVGGELFF
TRBJ2-7	TRBV27	-	-	TGTGCCAGCAGTTTATGGTCCAGCGGGTCCTACGAGCAGTACTTC	CASSLWSSGSYEQYF
TRBJ2-1	TRBV11-3	-	TRBD1	TGTGCCAGCAGCTTAGGTAGGACAGGGACGTACAATGAGCAGTTCTTC	CASSLGRTGTYNEQFF
TRBJ2-7	TRBV11-2	-	TRBD1	TGTGCCAGCAACCTACAGGGGGCGTTAGGCGAGCAGTACTTC	CASNLQGALGEQYF
TRBJ2-5	TRBV3-1/TRBV3-2	-	TRBD2	TGTGCCAGCAGCCAATCTCCTAGCGGGGAGACCCAGTACTTC	CASSQSPSGETQYF
TRBJ2-5	TRBV1	-	-	TGCACCAGCAGCCAAGCCGAGACAGCGCAAGAGACCCAGTACTTC	CTSSQAETAQETQYF
TRBJ1-1	TRBV28	-	-	TGTGCCAGCAGGCGCCCTCAGGGAGGGGCTTTCTTT	CASRRPQGGAFF
TRBJ2-5	TRBV2	-	-	TGTGCCAGCAAGGGGCAAGAGACCCAGTACTTC	CASKGQETQYF
TRBJ2-1	TRBV6-4	few	TRBD2	TGTGCCAGCAGTGACTCTAGCGGGAGTTACAATGAGCAGTTCTTC	CASSDSSGSYNEQFF
TRBJ2-7	TRBV5-5	-	-	TGTGCCAGCAGCACTCGCGAATCCTACGAGCAGTACTTC	CASSTRESYEQYF
TRBJ1-3	TRBV19	-	-	TGTGCCAGTAGCGGGGAACCTGGAAACACCATATATTTT	CASSGEPGNTIYF
TRBJ1-1	TRBV6-5	-	-	TGTGCCAGCAGTCACAACCCCGCTGAAGCTTTCTTT	CASSHNPAEAFF
TRBJ2-1	TRBV28	-	-	TGTGCCAGCAGAGCTCGAAGGGGGAGGGCACCCAGCTCCTACAATGAGCAGTTCTTC	CASRARRGRAPSSYNEQFF
TRBJ2-1	TRBV2	-	-	TGTGCCAGCGGCGGGTTAGGGATGGTTTCCTACAATGAGCAGTTCTTC	CASGGLGMVSYNEQFF
TRBJ2-3	TRBV4-2	-	-	TGTGCCAGCAGCCAAGTCGGCGGGGCCAATTTGGGGTCGGATACGCAGTATTTT	CASSQVGGANLGSDTQYF
TRBJ2-3	TRBV27	few	TRBD1	TGTGCCAGCAGTTCACAGGGGTTGAGGTGGGATACGCAGTATTTT	CASSSQGLRWDTQYF
TRBJ2-2	TRBV2	-	TRBD2	TGTGCCAGCAGTGACAAAGTCGGACTAGATGTGGCCGGGGAGCTGTTTTTT	CASSDKVGLDVAGELFF
TRBJ1-3	TRBV6-5	-	-	TGTGCCAGCAGTTACGGCAGGACTTCTGGAAACACCATATATTTT	CASSYGRTSGNTIYF
TRBJ1-5	TRBV21-1	-	-	TGTGCCAGCAGCGATCGGACAGTCGTTCTAGCCTCGACTGGATCGTATAGCAATCAGCCCCAGCATTTT	CASSDRTVVLASTGSYSNQPQHF
TRBJ1-2	TRBV6-5	-	-	TGTGCCAGCAGTTACGGAGGCAGGTTGAGGTCGGTCTTC	CASSYGGRLRSVF
TRBJ2-3	TRBV7-2	few	TRBD2	TGTGCCAGCAGCTTAGTAGCGGGACCAGATACGCAGTATTTT	CASSLVAGPDTQYF
TRBJ1-5	TRBV6-1	-	TRBD1	TGTGCCAGCAGTGAACACGGGACAGGGGGCAATCAGCCCCAGCATTTT	CASSEHGTGGNQPQHF
TRBJ2-7	TRBV19	-	TRBD2	TGTGCCAGCCGGACTAGCGGTACCTACGAGCAGTACTTC	CASRTSGTYEQYF
TRBJ2-1	TRBV5-1	-	TRBD2	TGCGCCAGCAGCTTGGAAGGGGGGCTAGCGGGACTAAATGAGCAGTTCTTC	CASSLEGGLAGLNEQFF
TRBJ2-7	TRBV5-1	-	TRBD2	TGCGCCAGCAGCCGCACACAGAGCGGGAGTCCCTACGAGCAGTACTTC	CASSRTQSGSPYEQYF
TRBJ2-7	TRBV7-8	-	TRBD1	TGTGCCAGCAGCTTCAACATCGGGACAGGGGGTATGTCGTACGAGCAGTACTTC	CASSFNIGTGGMSYEQYF
TRBJ2-3	TRBV5-1	-	-	TGCGCCAGCAGCTTGACTAGCACAGATACGCAGTATTTT	CASSLTSTDTQYF
TRBJ2-1	TRBV7-2	once	-	TGTGCCAGCAGCCTGCTACCGGGATCCTACAATGAGCAGTTCTTC	CASSLLPGSYNEQFF
TRBJ1-5	TRBV2	-	TRBD1	TGTGCCAGCGTGGGACATACAGGGGTTCCCAATCAGCCCCAGCATTTT	CASVGHTGVPNQPQHF
TRBJ2-7	TRBV11-1	few	TRBD2	TGTGCCAGCAGCTTACGAGCGGGAGGCCCCTACGAGCAGTACTTC	CASSLRAGGPYEQYF
TRBJ2-5	TRBV20-1	-	-	TGCAGTGCTAGCTCCGAAGAGACCCAGTACTTC	CSASSEETQYF